This T cell receptor beta chain stems from a study of vaccination effects on CD4 cells after COVID-19. Only in-frame clones appear in the TCRdb table, and some are missing; sequencing was by immunoSEQ multiplex PCR. The sample lists 50,000 to 65,000 clones; roughly 81% were seen once. This clone is a singleton in its sample. What it recognizes is unknown. ViraFEST assay sequencing came after antigen-specific CD4+ T cells were expanded with viral peptide pools. Isolation of CD4+ T cells took place after about nine days of culture. Half-medium exchanges with IL-2 medium took place on days 3 and 7. Sequenced material: CD4+ T cells from PBMCs cultured with HCoV-229E spike peptides, taken before COVID-19 vaccination. The sequence was collected from a human donor who received a COVID-19 vaccine.

The CDR3: CASSSPQGAYGYTF. The CDR3 DNA reads as TGTGCCAGCAGTTCGCCACAGGGGGCCTATGGCTACACCTTC. The chain is built from TRBV6-5 and TRBJ1-2, with 9 bases matching TRBD1. The germline V gene has CDR1 MNHEY and CDR2 SVGAGI. The CDR3 covers 14 residues. The trim removed 4 bases at V and 4 bases at J, leaving 4 bases unmatched.